This T cell receptor (beta chain) was recorded in a study of blood T cells in healthy people across ages. Study summary: Using template switching, researchers captured about one barcoded beta molecule for each two T cells.

Study-wide findings and caveats: Correlation between TCR beta diversity and naive T cell percentage was strong.

The authors ran a second PCR of 7 to 11 cycles using a sample-barcoded 5' primer and a J-beta primer mix. Researchers report that each sample yielded at least 2.5 million CDR3-containing paired-end reads. A single record per CDR3 protein comes from TCRdb applying MiXCR to the 5' RACE reads. The sample gives 1.5 million to 2 million distinct CDR3 sequences, 28% of which show up once; approximately 7.7% is in the top ten. This CDR3 is 13 amino acids long. Per the germline V gene, CDR1 is MDHEN and CDR2 is SYDVKM. Trimming removed 2 bases at V and 3 bases at J, with 8 bases between. With each sample, at least 5 micrograms of total RNA were extracted. This clonotype was detected ten times or more. Antigen: not known.

The TCR sequence derives from a young woman in good health. The chain links TRBV28 to TRBJ2-7, with D uncertain. Input material: blood. The CDR3 DNA follows: TGTGCCAGCAGTTTAACAGCTCTCTACGAGCAGTACTTC. This gives the protein CASSLTALYEQYF.